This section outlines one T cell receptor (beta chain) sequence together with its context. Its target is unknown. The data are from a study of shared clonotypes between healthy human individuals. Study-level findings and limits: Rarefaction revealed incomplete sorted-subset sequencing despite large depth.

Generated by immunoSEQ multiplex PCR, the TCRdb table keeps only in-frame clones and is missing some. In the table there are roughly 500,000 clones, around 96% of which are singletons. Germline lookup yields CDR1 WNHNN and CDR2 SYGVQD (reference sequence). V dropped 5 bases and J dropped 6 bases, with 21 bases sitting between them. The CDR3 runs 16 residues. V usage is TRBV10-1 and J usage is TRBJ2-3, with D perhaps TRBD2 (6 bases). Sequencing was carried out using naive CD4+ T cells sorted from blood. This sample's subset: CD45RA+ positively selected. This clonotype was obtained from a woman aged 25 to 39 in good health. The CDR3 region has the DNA TGCGCCAGCAGTCAGACTAGGCATAGTGCAGCGGATACGCAGTATTTT. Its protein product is CASSQTRHSAADTQYF.